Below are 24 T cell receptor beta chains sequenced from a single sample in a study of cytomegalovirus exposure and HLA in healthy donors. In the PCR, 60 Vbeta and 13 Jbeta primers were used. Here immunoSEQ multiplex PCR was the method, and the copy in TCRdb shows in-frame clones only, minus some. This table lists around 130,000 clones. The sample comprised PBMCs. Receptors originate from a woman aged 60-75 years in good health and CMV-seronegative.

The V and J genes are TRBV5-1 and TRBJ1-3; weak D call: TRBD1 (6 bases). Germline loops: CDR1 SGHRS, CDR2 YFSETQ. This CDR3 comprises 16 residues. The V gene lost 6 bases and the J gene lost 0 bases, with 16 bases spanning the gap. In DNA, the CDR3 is TGCGCCAGCACCAGACAGGACTTCCACTCTGGAAACACCATATATTTT. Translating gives CASTRQDFHSGNTIYF.

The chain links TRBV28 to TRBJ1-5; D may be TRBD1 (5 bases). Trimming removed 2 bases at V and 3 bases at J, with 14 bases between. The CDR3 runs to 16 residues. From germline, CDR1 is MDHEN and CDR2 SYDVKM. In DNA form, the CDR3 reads TGTGCCAGCAGTTTACCCGGTAGGGGCCCCAATCAGCCCCAGCATTTT. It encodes CASSLPGRGPNQPQHF.

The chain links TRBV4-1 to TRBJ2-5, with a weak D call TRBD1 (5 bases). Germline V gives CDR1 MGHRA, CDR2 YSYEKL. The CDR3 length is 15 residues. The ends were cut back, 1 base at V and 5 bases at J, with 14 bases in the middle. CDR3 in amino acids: CASSQVGPGRETQYF. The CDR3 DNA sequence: TGCGCCAGCAGCCAAGTGGGCCCAGGGCGGGAGACCCAGTACTTC.

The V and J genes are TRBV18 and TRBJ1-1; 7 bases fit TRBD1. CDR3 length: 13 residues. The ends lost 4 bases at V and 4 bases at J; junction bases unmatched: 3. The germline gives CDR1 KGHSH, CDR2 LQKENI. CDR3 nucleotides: TGTGCCAGCTCACGGGACAGACGCACTGAAGCTTTCTTT. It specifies CASSRDRRTEAFF.

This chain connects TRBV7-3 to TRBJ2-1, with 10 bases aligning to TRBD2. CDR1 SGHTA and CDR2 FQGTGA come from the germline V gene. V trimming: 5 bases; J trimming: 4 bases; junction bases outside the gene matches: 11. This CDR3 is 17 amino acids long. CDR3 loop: CASSPTRAGGPYNEQFF. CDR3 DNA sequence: TGTGCCAGCAGCCCAACGAGAGCGGGGGGGCCTTACAATGAGCAGTTCTTC.

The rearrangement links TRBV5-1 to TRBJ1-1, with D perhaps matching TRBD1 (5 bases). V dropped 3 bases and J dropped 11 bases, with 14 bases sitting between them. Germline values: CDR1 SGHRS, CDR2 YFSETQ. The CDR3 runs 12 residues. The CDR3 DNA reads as TGCGCCAGCAGCTATCAGGGAGGGTCGGCTTTCTTT. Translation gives CASSYQGGSAFF.

CDR3 residues: CASSYTPRMNTGELFF. CDR3 sequence (DNA): TGTGCCAGCAGTTACACACCAAGAATGAACACCGGGGAGCTGTTTTTT. The rearrangement uses TRBV6-5 and TRBJ2-2; D call uncertain. The germline V and J ends were trimmed by 2 bases and 1 base, with 11 bases remaining between them. The CDR3 extends over 16 amino acids. Germline V gives CDR1 MNHEY, CDR2 SVGAGI.

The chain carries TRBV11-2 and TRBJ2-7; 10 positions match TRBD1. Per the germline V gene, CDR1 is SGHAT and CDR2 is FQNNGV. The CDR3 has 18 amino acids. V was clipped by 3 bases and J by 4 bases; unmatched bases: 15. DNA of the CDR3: TGTGCCAGCAGCTTGTTCCCGAAGAGACAGGGGGCTAGTTACGAGCAGTACTTC. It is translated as CASSLFPKRQGASYEQYF.

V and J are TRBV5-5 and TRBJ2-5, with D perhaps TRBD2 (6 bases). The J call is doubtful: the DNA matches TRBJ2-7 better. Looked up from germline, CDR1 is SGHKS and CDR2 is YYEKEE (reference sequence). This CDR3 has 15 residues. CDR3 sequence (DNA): TGTGCCAGCAGCGCCGGAGTAGCGGCCTCCTACGAGCAGTACTTC. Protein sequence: CASSAGVAASYEQYF.

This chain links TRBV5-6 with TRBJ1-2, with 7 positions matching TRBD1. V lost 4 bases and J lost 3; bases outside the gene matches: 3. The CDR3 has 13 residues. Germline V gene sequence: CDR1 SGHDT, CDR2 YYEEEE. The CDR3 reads CASSAQGDYGYTF. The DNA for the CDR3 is TGTGCCAGCAGCGCCCAGGGGGACTATGGCTACACCTTC.

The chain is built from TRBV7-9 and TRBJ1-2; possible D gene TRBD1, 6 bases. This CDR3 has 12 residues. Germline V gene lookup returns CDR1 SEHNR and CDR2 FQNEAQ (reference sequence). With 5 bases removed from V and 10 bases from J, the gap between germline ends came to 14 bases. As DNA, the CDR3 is TGTGCCAGCAGCCCAGGGGTACAGCTCTACACCTTC. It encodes CASSPGVQLYTF.

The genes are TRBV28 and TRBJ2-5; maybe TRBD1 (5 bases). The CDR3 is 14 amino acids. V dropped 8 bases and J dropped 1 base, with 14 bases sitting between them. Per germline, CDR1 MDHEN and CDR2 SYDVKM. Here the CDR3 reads CASSDSDIQETQYF. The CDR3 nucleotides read TGTGCCAGCTCAGACAGCGACATCCAAGAGACCCAGTACTTC.

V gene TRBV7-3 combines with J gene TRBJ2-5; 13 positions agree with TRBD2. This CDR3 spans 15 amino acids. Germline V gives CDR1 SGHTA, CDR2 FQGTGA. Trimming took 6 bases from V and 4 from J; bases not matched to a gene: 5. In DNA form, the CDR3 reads TGTGCCAGCAGTCGCACTAGCGGGGGGGTAGAGACCCAGTACTTC. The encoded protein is CASSRTSGGVETQYF.

The CDR3 loop reads CATFPNSGGMNTEAFF. Here the CDR3 DNA reads TGTGCCACTTTCCCCAATTCGGGCGGGATGAACACTGAAGCTTTCTTT. The rearrangement joins TRBV27 to TRBJ1-1; D ambiguous. This CDR3 spans 16 amino acids. Germline CDR1 is MNHEY and CDR2 is SMNVEV (reference sequence). The germline V and J ends were trimmed by 10 bases and 0 bases, with 21 bases remaining between them.

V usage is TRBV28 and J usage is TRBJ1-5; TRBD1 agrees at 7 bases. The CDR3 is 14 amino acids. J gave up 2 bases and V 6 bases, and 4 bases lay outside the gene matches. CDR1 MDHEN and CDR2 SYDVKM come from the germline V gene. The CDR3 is CASRRQGGNQPQHF. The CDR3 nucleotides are TGTGCCAGCAGGAGACAGGGCGGCAATCAGCCCCAGCATTTT.

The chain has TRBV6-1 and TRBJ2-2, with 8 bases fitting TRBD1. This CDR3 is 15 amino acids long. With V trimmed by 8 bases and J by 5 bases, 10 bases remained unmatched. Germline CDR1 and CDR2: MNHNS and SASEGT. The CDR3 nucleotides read TGTGCCAGCCGTGGACAGGGAGAGGTGACCGGGGAGCTGTTTTTT. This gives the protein CASRGQGEVTGELFF.

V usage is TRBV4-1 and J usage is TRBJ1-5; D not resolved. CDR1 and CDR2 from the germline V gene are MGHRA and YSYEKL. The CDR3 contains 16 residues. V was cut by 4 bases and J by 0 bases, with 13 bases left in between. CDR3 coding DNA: TGCGCCAGCAGCCCCCTTCCAATAGATAGCAATCAGCCCCAGCATTTT. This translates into CASSPLPIDSNQPQHF.

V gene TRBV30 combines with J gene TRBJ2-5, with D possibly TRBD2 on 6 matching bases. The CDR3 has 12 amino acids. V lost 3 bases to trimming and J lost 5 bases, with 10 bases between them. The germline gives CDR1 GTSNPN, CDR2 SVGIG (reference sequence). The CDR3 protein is CAWRGGAETQYF. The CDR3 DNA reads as TGTGCCTGGAGGGGGGGAGCGGAGACCCAGTACTTC.

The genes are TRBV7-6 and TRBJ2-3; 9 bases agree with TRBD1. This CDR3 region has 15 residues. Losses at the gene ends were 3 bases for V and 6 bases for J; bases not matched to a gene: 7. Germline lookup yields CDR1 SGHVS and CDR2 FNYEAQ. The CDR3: CASSLGTGPKDTQYF. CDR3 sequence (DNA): TGTGCCAGCAGCTTGGGGACAGGGCCGAAGGATACGCAGTATTTT.

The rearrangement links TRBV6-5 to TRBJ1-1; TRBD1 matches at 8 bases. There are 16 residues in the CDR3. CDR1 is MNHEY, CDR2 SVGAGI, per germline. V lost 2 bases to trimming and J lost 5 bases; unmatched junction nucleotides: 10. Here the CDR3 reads CASSYAWTGLITEAFF. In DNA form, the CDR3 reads TGTGCCAGCAGTTACGCGTGGACAGGGCTAATTACTGAAGCTTTCTTT.

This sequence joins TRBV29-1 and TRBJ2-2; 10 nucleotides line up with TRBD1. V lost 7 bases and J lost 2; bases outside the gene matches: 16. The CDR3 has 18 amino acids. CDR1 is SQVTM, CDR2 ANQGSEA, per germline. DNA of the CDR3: TGCAGCGGCCCATTTGGGGGGGGACAGGGGCTAAACACCGGGGAGCTGTTTTTT. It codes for CSGPFGGGQGLNTGELFF.

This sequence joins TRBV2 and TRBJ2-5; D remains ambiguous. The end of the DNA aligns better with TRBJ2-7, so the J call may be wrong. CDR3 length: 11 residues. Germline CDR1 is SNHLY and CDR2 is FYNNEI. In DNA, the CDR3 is TGTGCCAGCAGTGTGCGATACGAGCAGTACTTC. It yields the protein CASSVRYEQYF.

In DNA form, the CDR3 reads TGTGCCAGCGGGAAGCGGGATGGTTACGAGCAGTACTTC. Translated, it gives CASGKRDGYEQYF. V gene TRBV7-9 combines with J gene TRBJ2-7, with 7 bases aligning to TRBD2. V lost 8 bases, J lost 4 bases, and 8 bases stayed unmatched. CDR3 length: 13 residues. The germline V gene has CDR1 SEHNR and CDR2 FQNEAQ (reference sequence).

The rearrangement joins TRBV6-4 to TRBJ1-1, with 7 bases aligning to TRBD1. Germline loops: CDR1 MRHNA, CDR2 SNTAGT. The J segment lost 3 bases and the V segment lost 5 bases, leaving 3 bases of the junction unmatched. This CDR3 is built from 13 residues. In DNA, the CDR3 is TGTGCCAGCAGTTCAGACAGGGACACTGAAGCTTTCTTT. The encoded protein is CASSSDRDTEAFF.